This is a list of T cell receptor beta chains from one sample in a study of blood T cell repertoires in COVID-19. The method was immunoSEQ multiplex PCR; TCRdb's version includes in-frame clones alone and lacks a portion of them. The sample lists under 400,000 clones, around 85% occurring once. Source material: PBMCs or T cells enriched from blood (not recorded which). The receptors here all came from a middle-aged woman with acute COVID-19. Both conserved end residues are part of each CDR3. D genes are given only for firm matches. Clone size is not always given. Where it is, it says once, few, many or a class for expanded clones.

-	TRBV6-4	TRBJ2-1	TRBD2	TGTGCCAGCAGTGCACTAGCGGGAGGAGGGTACAATGAGCAGTTCTTC	CASSALAGGGYNEQFF
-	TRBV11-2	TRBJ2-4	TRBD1	TGTGCCAGCAGCTTAGGAGACAGGGACCTCAAAAACATTCAGTACTTC	CASSLGDRDLKNIQYF
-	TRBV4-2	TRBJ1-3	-	TGTGCCAGCAGCCAAGATATCAACACACTAAGCTCTGGAAACACCATATATTTT	CASSQDINTLSSGNTIYF
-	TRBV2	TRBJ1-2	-	TGTGCCGGAGAAGCGACAGGCACCGGGAGGTATGGCTACACCTTC	CAGEATGTGRYGYTF
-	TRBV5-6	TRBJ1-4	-	TGTGCCAGCAGCTCGGGACTTGAAAAACTGTTTTTT	CASSSGLEKLFF
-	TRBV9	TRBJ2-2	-	TGTGCCAGCAGCGTAGATTCACAGGGCTGGGGCGGGGAGCTGTTTTTT	CASSVDSQGWGGELFF
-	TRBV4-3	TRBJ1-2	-	TGCGCCAGCAGCCAAGAAGCAGGGGCGGGCTACACCTTC	CASSQEAGAGYTF
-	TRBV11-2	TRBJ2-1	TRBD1	TGTGCCAGCAGCCCTGGAGGGACAGGGATCTACAATGAGCAGTTCTTC	CASSPGGTGIYNEQFF
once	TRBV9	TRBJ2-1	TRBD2	TGTGCCAGCACGGCCGGGCGGGAGGGTGCCGGGGGCTCCTACAATGAGCAGTTCTTC	CASTAGREGAGGSYNEQFF
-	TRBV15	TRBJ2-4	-	TGTGCCACCAGCAGAGTACAGGGACCCAAACAGCCCGCCATTCAGTACTTC	CATSRVQGPKQPAIQYF
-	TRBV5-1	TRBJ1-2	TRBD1	TGCGCCAGCAGCTTGGGGACAGGTTCGGCCTATGGCTACACCTTC	CASSLGTGSAYGYTF
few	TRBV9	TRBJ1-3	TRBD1	TGTGCCAGCAGCGTGGGACAGGGGGGAAACACCATATATTTT	CASSVGQGGNTIYF
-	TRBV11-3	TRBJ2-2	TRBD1	TGTGCCAGCAGCCTAGGACCCTGGACCGGGACAGGCTTCACCGGGGAGCTGTTTTTT	CASSLGPWTGTGFTGELFF
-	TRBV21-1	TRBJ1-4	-	TGTGCCAGCAGCAAAGATTGCAGGGGCGTTAATGAAAAACTGTTTTTT	CASSKDCRGVNEKLFF
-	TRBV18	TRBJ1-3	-	TGTGCCAGCTCACACGCCGACACCCCCAACACCATATATTTT	CASSHADTPNTIYF
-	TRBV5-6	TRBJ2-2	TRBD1	TGTGCCAGCAGCTCGGACAGGACCCCGCGGGAGCTGTTTTTT	CASSSDRTPRELFF
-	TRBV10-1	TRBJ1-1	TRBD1	TGCGCCAGCAGCGTTACAGGGGAGGCTTTCTTT	CASSVTGEAFF
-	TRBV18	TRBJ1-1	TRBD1	TGTGCCAGCTCACTAGGACAGGGAATCACTGAAGCTTTCTTT	CASSLGQGITEAFF
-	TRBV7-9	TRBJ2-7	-	TGTGCCAGCAGCACGGGGAGTACCTACGAGCAGTACTTC	CASSTGSTYEQYF